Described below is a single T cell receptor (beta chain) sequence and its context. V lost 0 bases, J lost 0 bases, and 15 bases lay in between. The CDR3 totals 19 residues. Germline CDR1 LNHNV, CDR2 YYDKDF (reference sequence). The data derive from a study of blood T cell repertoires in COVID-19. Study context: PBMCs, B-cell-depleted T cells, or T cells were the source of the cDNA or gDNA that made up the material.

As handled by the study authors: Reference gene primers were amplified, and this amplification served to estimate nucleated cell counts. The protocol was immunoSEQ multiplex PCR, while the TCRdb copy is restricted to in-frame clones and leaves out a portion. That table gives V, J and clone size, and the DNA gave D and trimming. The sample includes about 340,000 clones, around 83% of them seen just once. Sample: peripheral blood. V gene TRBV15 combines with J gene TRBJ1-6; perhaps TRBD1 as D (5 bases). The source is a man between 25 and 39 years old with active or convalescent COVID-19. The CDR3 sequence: CATSRDDRGGSSYNSPLHF. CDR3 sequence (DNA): TGTGCCACCAGCAGAGATGACCGCGGGGGGTCCTCCTATAATTCACCCCTCCACTTT.